This TCR beta chain was documented in a study of blood T cell repertoires in COVID-19. Looking at the study overall: T cells, B-cell-depleted T cells, or PBMCs provided the cDNA or gDNA that served as material.

Profiling relied on immunoSEQ multiplex PCR, and the TCRdb table lists in-frame clones only, not all of them. The table records under 150,000 clones, more than 70% of them present only once. The TCR was taken from a man in his forties or fifties with active or convalescent COVID-19. The sequencing input was peripheral blood.

The CDR3 DNA follows: TGTGCCAGCAGTAAACCGGGACTCACAGCGGGTGAGCAGTTCTTC. It codes for CASSKPGLTAGEQFF. The chain couples TRBV6-5 to TRBJ2-1; D might be TRBD2 (6 bases). The CDR3 has 15 amino acids. CDR1 is MNHEY and CDR2 is SVGAGI in the germline V gene. V gave up 5 bases and J gave up 9 bases, with 20 bases separating them.